What follows describes a single TCR beta chain. This record comes from a study of control samples from healthy donors and cancer patients. Data came from immunoSEQ multiplex PCR; TCRdb stores just in-frame clones and leaves some out. The sample includes 130,000 to 150,000 clones, approximately 92% of them seen just once. Per germline, CDR1 MDHEN and CDR2 SYDVKM. Deletions cut 5 bases from V and 0 bases from J, with 11 bases between. This CDR3 contains 15 residues. The chain recombines TRBV28 with TRBJ1-3; D is ambiguous. What was sequenced was blood. This receptor was taken from a man between 25 and 39 years old in good health. The chain's CDR3 is CASSLLGGSGNTIYF. CDR3 coding DNA: TGTGCCAGCAGTCTTCTAGGCGGCTCTGGAAACACCATATATTTT.